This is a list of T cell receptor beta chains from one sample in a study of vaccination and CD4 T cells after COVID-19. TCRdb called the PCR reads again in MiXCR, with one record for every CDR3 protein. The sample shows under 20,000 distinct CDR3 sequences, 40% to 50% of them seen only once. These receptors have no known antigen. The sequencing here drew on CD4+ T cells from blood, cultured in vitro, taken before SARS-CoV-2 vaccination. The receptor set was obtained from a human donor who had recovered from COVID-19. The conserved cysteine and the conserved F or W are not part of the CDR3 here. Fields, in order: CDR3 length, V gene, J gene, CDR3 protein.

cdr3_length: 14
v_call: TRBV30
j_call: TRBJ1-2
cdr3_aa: AWSTPGPGGSYGYT

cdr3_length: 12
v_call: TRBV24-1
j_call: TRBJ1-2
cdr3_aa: ATSDAQGLYGYT

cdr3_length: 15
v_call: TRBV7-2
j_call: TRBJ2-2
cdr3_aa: ASSLGPPGIFAGELF

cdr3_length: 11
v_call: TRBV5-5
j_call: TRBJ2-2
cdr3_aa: ASNRAGTGELF

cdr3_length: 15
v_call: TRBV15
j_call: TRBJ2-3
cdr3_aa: ATSRDLGRTFTDTQY

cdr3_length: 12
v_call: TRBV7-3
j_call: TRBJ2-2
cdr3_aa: ASSETLRTGELF

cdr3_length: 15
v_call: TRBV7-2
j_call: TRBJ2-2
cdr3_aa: ASSPTASGGESGELF

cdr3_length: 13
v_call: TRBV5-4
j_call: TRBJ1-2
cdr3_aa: ASSLRGGLGYGYT

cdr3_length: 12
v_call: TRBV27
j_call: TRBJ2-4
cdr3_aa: ASSSGQWGDIQY

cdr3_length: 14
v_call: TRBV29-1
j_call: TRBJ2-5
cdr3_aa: SVEDRLTSGQETQY

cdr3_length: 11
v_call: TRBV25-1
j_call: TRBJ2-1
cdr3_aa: ASSDRGLDEQF

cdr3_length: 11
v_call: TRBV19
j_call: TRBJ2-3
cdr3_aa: ASSIGGTDTQY

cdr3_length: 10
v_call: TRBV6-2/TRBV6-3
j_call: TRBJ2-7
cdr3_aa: ASSFLNYEQY

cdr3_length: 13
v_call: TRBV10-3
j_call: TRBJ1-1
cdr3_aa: AISESQTGGTEAF